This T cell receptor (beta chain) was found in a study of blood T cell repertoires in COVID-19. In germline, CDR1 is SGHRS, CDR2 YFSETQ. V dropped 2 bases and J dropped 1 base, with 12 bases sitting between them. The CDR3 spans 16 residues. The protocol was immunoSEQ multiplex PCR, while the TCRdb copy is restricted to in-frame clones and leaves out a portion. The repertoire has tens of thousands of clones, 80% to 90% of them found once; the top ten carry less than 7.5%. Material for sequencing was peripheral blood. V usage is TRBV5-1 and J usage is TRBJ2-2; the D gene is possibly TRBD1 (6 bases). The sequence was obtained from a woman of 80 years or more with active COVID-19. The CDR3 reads CASSFRGHGNTGELFF. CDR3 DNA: TGCGCCAGCAGCTTCCGGGGACACGGGAACACCGGGGAGCTGTTTTTT. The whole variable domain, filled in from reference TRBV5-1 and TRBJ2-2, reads KAGVTQTPRYLIKTRGQQVTLSCSPISGHRSVSWYQQTPGQGLQFLFEYFSETQRNKGNFPGRFSGRQFSNSRSEMNVSTLELGDSALYLCASSFRGHGNTGELFFGEGSRLTVL.